The TCR beta chain described here comes from a study of T cells in Graves' hyperthyroidism and ophthalmopathy. Graves' hyperthyroidism was deemed stable absent ophthalmopathy progression within 18 months. Each diagnosis drew on symptoms, thyroxine, TRAb, thyroid ultrasound and orbital computed tomography findings. CDR1 and CDR2 from the germline V gene are GTSNPN and SVGIG (reference sequence). CDR3 length: 14 residues. Trimming cost V 2 bases and J 4 bases; bases outside gene matches: 5. This clonotype was seen at least ten times. RNA transcripts yielded amplified TCR beta CDR3 regions. The HTBI primer set served for first-round RT-PCR of the TCR CDR3. In TCRdb, the multiplex PCR reads were re-called with MiXCR into one record per CDR3 protein. This sample carries under 350,000 distinct CDR3 sequences, 21% of them seen once, and the ten largest clones take under 55%.

Source material: blood. The receptor comes from a woman aged 45-59 years with Graves' hyperthyroidism. This sequence joins TRBV30 and TRBJ2-3; 8 nucleotides align to TRBD1. DNA of the CDR3: TGTGCCTGGAGTCTCGACAGGGGTGCAGATACGCAGTATTTT. The encoded protein is CAWSLDRGADTQYF.